This T cell receptor beta chain was profiled in a study of T-cell reconstitution after alpha-beta-depleted transplantation in children. Overall study findings and caveats: Surviving recipient cells, namely T cells and thymic progenitors, were the source of high day-60 TCRbeta diversity in some patients. T-cell counts and diversity at one year following transplant were attributed mainly to newly produced T cells. Roughly two months post-transplant, alpha-beta T cells reportedly originated from several hundred graft clones that had expanded.

This clonotype was counted a few times. Its antigen remains unidentified. A library of TCRbeta sequences, prepared with unique molecular identifiers, was generated. Each CDR3 protein is one row after TCRdb ran MiXCR on the PCR reads. Found here are about 250,000 distinct CDR3 sequences, 20% to 30% of them singletons; the top ten hold 4.5% to 5.5%. Trimming took 1 base from V and 6 from J, leaving 10 bases between them. This CDR3 contains 14 residues. Germline assignment: CDR1 MGHRA and CDR2 YSYEKL. The rearrangement joins TRBV4-1 to TRBJ1-5, with D hard to call. The receptor's source is a female patient between 2 and 10 years old who had a stem cell transplant for congenital amegakaryocytic thrombocytopenia, so the T cells may come from the graft donor. The sample here was PBMCs, mostly from graft donor cells, taken 360 days after TCRalphabeta/CD19-depleted stem cell transplant. The CDR3 DNA follows: TGCGCCAGCAGCCAAGGACAACTCAGTCAGCCCCAGCATTTT. Protein product: CASSQGQLSQPQHF.